One and the same sample provided the 30 T cell receptor beta chains below, sequenced in a study of brain T cells in children with intractable seizures. As for time point: blood from clinic visit 5 months post-surgery; TSC patient then seizure free. Profiled with immunoSEQ multiplex PCR; TCRdb holds only in-frame clones, not every one. Among 300,000 to 400,000 clones, 93% were seen once, and the ten largest hold about 5.8%. Sequenced here: peripheral blood, sampled 4 to 6 months after surgery. These receptors all stem from a boy under two years old with tuberous sclerosis and intractable seizures.

The chain links TRBV18 to TRBJ2-1; TRBD1 might be the D (6 bases). Germline V gene data show CDR1 as KGHSH and CDR2 as LQKENI. The CDR3 covers 14 residues. V was trimmed by 6 bases and J by 7 bases, leaving 16 bases between them. The CDR3 nucleotides are TGTGCCAGCTCGGGGCTGGGGGCTGCAAATGAGCAGTTCTTC. Protein sequence: CASSGLGAANEQFF.

The V call is TRBV3-1 (or the pseudogene TRBV3-2), the J call TRBJ2-7; 7 positions agree with TRBD1. The CDR3 is 14 residues long. The ends lost 0 bases at V and 3 bases at J; junction bases unmatched: 2. CDR1 and CDR2 (germline): LGHDT, YNNKEL (reference sequence). CDR3 in amino acids: CASSQEQGIYEQYF. The CDR3 region has the DNA TGTGCCAGCAGCCAAGAACAGGGGATCTACGAGCAGTACTTC.

The V call is TRBV7-8, the J call TRBJ1-5; no definite D call. The CDR3 covers 15 residues. Trimming took 5 bases from V and 5 from J, leaving 16 bases between them. Germline assignment: CDR1 SGHVS and CDR2 FQNEAQ. This CDR3 is CASSLGPRGDQPQHF. DNA for the CDR3: TGTGCCAGCAGCCTCGGACCCCGCGGCGATCAGCCCCAGCATTTT.

CDR3 protein: CASSQETGYEQYF. The CDR3, as DNA: TGTGCCAGCAGCCAAGAGACAGGCTACGAGCAGTACTTC. The J gene is TRBJ2-7, the V gene TRBV3-1 (or the pseudogene TRBV3-2), with D tentatively TRBD1 (6 bases). The CDR3 extends over 13 amino acids. CDR1 is LGHDT, CDR2 YNNKEL, per germline (reference sequence). V gave up 0 bases and J gave up 3 bases, with 6 bases separating them.

This chain connects TRBV5-4 to TRBJ2-1; D is uncertain. V was cut by 7 bases and J by 6 bases, with 8 bases left in between. From germline, CDR1 is SGHNT and CDR2 YYREEE (reference sequence). The CDR3 is 11 amino acids. In DNA, the CDR3 is TGTGCCAGCGGATTATTCAATGAGCAGTTCTTC. Its protein product is CASGLFNEQFF. Based on the CDR3 plus reference TRBV5-4 and TRBJ2-1, the full variable domain is ETGVTQSPTHLIKTRGQQVTLRCSSQSGHNTVSWYQQALGQGPQFIFQYYREEENGRGNFPPRFSGLQFPNYSSELNVNALELDDSALYLCASGLFNEQFFGPGTRLTVL.

This chain joins TRBV5-4 and TRBJ2-2; a weak D match, TRBD2 (7 bases). The CDR3 has 16 amino acids. CDR1 and CDR2 from the germline V gene are SGHNT and YYREEE (reference sequence). V was cut by 4 bases and J by 3 bases, with 16 bases left in between. The CDR3 sequence: CASSGGVRGDTGELFF. The CDR3 nucleotides are TGTGCCAGCAGCGGGGGGGTCAGGGGTGACACCGGGGAGCTGTTTTTT.

The chain carries TRBV25-1 and TRBJ2-2; 8 bases map to TRBD2. Germline assignment: CDR1 MGHDK and CDR2 SYGVNS. The junction had 11 bases not matched to a gene; V was cut back by 10 bases and J by 4 bases. The CDR3 has 15 residues. CDR3 DNA sequence: TGTGCCATGGTCCGAGGCGGGAGGCGCACCGGGGAGCTGTTTTTT. Protein product: CAMVRGGRRTGELFF.

The rearrangement joins TRBV11-2 to TRBJ1-2; D is ambiguous. Trimming left V 3 bases short and J 3 bases short, with 14 bases between. The CDR3 totals 15 residues. CDR1 is SGHAT and CDR2 is FQNNGV in the germline V gene. The CDR3 DNA reads TGTGCCAGCAGCTTTGTTCCGGACCCGTACTATGGCTACACCTTC. Protein product: CASSFVPDPYYGYTF.

The chain employs TRBV24-1 and TRBJ2-3; D is uncertain. In germline, CDR1 is KGHDR, CDR2 SFDVKD. The CDR3 runs 13 residues. V shed 7 bases and J shed 0 bases, with 7 bases lying between them. The CDR3 DNA reads TGTGCCACCAGCGTCCAGAGCACAGATACGCAGTATTTT. Protein: CATSVQSTDTQYF.

This chain joins TRBV7-9 and TRBJ1-2, with TRBD1 identical over 7 bases. After removal of 4 bases from V and 4 bases from J, the junction contained 6 bases not matched to a gene. Germline assignment: CDR1 SEHNR and CDR2 FQNEAQ (reference sequence). The CDR3 is 14 residues long. The CDR3: CASSSGGTVYGYTF. CDR3 sequence (DNA): TGTGCCAGCAGCTCTGGGGGGACAGTCTATGGCTACACCTTC.

V usage is TRBV14 and J usage is TRBJ1-1; TRBD1 might be the D (6 bases). V dropped 4 bases and J dropped 0 bases, with 24 bases sitting between them. Germline V gene sequence: CDR1 SGHDN, CDR2 FVKESK. This CDR3 region has 19 residues. The CDR3 DNA is TGTGCCAGCAGCCTCCTGAAGTGGCGTGGACAGCTAATGAACACTGAAGCTTTCTTT. Translating it yields CASSLLKWRGQLMNTEAFF.

The rearrangement uses TRBV29-1 and TRBJ1-1; D is unclear. Germline-derived CDR1 and CDR2 are SQVTM and ANQGSEA. The CDR3 covers 11 residues. Trimming took 5 bases from V and 4 from J, leaving 8 bases between them. Here the CDR3 DNA reads TGCAGCGTTTACGAGGGCACTGAAGCTTTCTTT. The encoded protein is CSVYEGTEAFF.

This clone appeared once. The chain couples TRBV5-8 to TRBJ1-5; TRBD1 matches at 7 bases. Trimming cost V 0 bases and J 7 bases; bases outside gene matches: 7. Germline CDR1 reads SGHTS; CDR2 reads YDEGEE. The CDR3 has 15 amino acids. The CDR3 here is CASSLGDSPRQPQHF. For the CDR3, the DNA is TGTGCCAGCAGCTTGGGGGACAGTCCCAGGCAGCCCCAGCATTTT. The complete variable domain, with remaining parts taken from reference TRBV5-8 and TRBJ1-5, reads EAGVTQSPTHLIKTRGQQATLRCSPISGHTSVYWYQQALGLGLQFLLWYDEGEERNRGNFPPRFSGRQFPNYSSELNVNALELEDSALYLCASSLGDSPRQPQHFGDGTRLSIL.

The chain carries TRBV6-4 and TRBJ2-5; 8 positions match TRBD2. The germline V gene has CDR1 MRHNA and CDR2 SNTAGT. CDR3 size: 14 residues. Trimming took 3 bases from V and 4 from J; bases not matched to a gene: 4. CDR3 sequence reads: CASSEIAGTETQYF. Here the CDR3 DNA reads TGTGCCAGCAGTGAAATAGCGGGAACAGAGACCCAGTACTTC.

The chain links TRBV6-6 to TRBJ2-1; 13 bases are shared with TRBD2. CDR1 and CDR2 (germline): MNHNY, SVGAGI (reference sequence). The CDR3 is made up of 16 amino acids. V was pared by 8 bases and J by 6 bases, with 10 bases of the junction left unmatched. The CDR3 protein is CASSTGTSGIPNEQFF. In DNA form, the CDR3 reads TGTGCCAGCTCCACCGGGACTAGCGGGATTCCCAATGAGCAGTTCTTC.

This chain joins TRBV7-3 and TRBJ1-1; D not certain. There are 13 residues in the CDR3. Trimming removed 1 base at V and 5 bases at J, with 8 bases between. The germline CDR1 and CDR2 sequences are SGHTA and FQGTGA. CDR3 residues: CASSLMVGTEAFF. CDR3 sequence (DNA): TGTGCCAGCAGCTTAATGGTGGGGACTGAAGCTTTCTTT.

This sequence joins TRBV11-3 and TRBJ2-7; 9 positions agree with TRBD2. CDR3 length: 16 residues. From germline, CDR1 is SGHNT and CDR2 YENEEA. Trimming cost V 1 base and J 5 bases; bases outside gene matches: 9. Here the CDR3 DNA reads TGTGCCAGCAGCTTAGGGTCCCTAGCGGGGAGCCACGAGCAGTACTTC. Protein sequence: CASSLGSLAGSHEQYF.

The chain carries TRBV6-2 or TRBV6-3 and TRBJ2-5, with unresolved D. The CDR3 is made up of 10 amino acids. Germline V gives CDR1 MNHEY, CDR2 SVGEGT. V was pared by 2 bases and J by 6 bases, with 1 base between. The CDR3 bases are TGTGCCAGCAGTTACCAGACCCAGTACTTC. It specifies CASSYQTQYF.

This sequence joins TRBV7-9 and TRBJ1-1; 10 nucleotides line up with TRBD1. The CDR3 spans 17 residues. V was clipped by 3 bases and J by 6 bases; unmatched bases: 13. The germline V gene has CDR1 SEHNR and CDR2 FQNEAQ (reference sequence). Here the CDR3 DNA reads TGTGCCAGCAGCTTTTCGGGACAGGGGAAACAAGTAGCTGAAGCTTTCTTT. As protein: CASSFSGQGKQVAEAFF.

CDR3 amino acids: CASRRNLGTSGGGADTQYF. CDR3 coding DNA: TGTGCCAGCAGGCGCAACCTCGGGACTAGCGGAGGGGGCGCAGATACGCAGTATTTT. The chain recombines TRBV11-2 with TRBJ2-3, with TRBD2 matching over 11 bases. CDR3 size: 19 residues. CDR1 is SGHAT and CDR2 is FQNNGV in the germline V gene. V gave up 6 bases and J gave up 4 bases; unmatched junction bases: 18.

The rearrangement uses TRBV6-5 and TRBJ1-1, with D perhaps TRBD1 (6 bases). CDR1 is MNHEY, CDR2 SVGAGI, per germline. The CDR3 consists of 15 residues. Deletions cut 6 bases from V and 0 bases from J, with 14 bases between. CDR3 sequence reads: CASRPRTAMNTEAFF. Here the CDR3 DNA reads TGTGCCAGCAGACCCCGGACAGCCATGAACACTGAAGCTTTCTTT.

With respect to this clone: The same CDR3 also results from other DNA sequences found in this sample. The V gene is TRBV20-1, the J gene TRBJ1-3; the D is unclear. Germline V CDR1 and CDR2: DFQATT, SNEGSKA (reference sequence). The ends were cut back, 1 base at V and 4 bases at J, with 2 bases in the middle. CDR3 length: 11 residues. CDR3 residues: CSARGGNTIYF. The CDR3 DNA reads as TGCAGTGCTAGAGGCGGAAACACCATATATTTT.

This clone was recorded only once. V and J are TRBV25-1 and TRBJ2-7; D uncertain. V was cut by 0 bases and J by 4 bases, with 10 bases left in between. CDR1 MGHDK and CDR2 SYGVNS come from the germline V gene. The length of the CDR3 is 14 residues. The CDR3 sequence is CASSEYGNQYEQYF. CDR3 coding DNA: TGTGCCAGCAGTGAATATGGCAATCAGTACGAGCAGTACTTC.

The chain couples TRBV6-5 to TRBJ1-2; 8 nucleotides line up with TRBD1. Germline V gene lookup returns CDR1 MNHEY and CDR2 SVGAGI. Losses at the gene ends were 2 bases for V and 8 bases for J; bases not matched to a gene: 10. The CDR3 loop spans 15 amino acids. The CDR3 DNA follows: TGTGCCAGCAGTTACGGGGACAGGAGGAGGGAGGGCTACACCTTC. This gives the protein CASSYGDRRREGYTF.

V and J are TRBV7-2 and TRBJ1-3; D is ambiguous. This CDR3 contains 16 residues. Trimming shortened V by 3 bases and J by 0 bases, and 12 bases separated the two germline ends. The V gene's germline CDR1 is SGHTA and CDR2 FQGNSA. The CDR3 DNA reads as TGTGCCAGCAGCTTCCAGAGCAGCGACTCTGGAAACACCATATATTTT. Translating it yields CASSFQSSDSGNTIYF.

The V and J genes are TRBV4-2 and TRBJ1-1; D is uncertain. The CDR3 length is 15 residues. In germline, CDR1 is LGHNA, CDR2 YNFKEQ. Trimming shortened V by 0 bases and J by 1 base, and 9 bases separated the two germline ends. DNA for the CDR3: TGTGCCAGCAGCCAAGAAGTGGGGAGGAACACTGAAGCTTTCTTT. Protein product: CASSQEVGRNTEAFF.

The rearrangement uses TRBV30 and TRBJ1-4; D may be TRBD1 (6 bases). CDR3 length: 13 amino acids. Trimming removed 2 bases at V and 6 bases at J, with 10 bases between. Germline assignment: CDR1 GTSNPN and CDR2 SVGIG (reference sequence). The CDR3 region is CAWSRDTDEKLFF. The CDR3 DNA reads TGTGCCTGGAGTAGGGACACAGATGAAAAACTGTTTTTT.

The gene calls are TRBV7-9 and TRBJ1-2; D remains unclear. Trimming cost V 1 base and J 4 bases, with 13 bases left between them. CDR1 SEHNR and CDR2 FQNEAQ come from the germline V gene (reference sequence). The CDR3 is 15 amino acids. CDR3 sequence (DNA): TGTGCCAGCAGCTTAGGGCAGGCCGCCACCTATGGCTACACCTTC. Amino acids: CASSLGQAATYGYTF. Based on the CDR3 plus reference TRBV7-9 and TRBJ1-2, the full variable domain is DTGVSQNPRHKITKRGQNVTFRCDPISEHNRLYWYRQTLGQGPEFLTYFQNEAQLEKSRLLSDRFSAERPKGSFSTLEIQRTEQGDSAMYLCASSLGQAATYGYTFGSGTRLTVV.

V is TRBV11-2 and J is TRBJ2-3, with D uncertain. Trimming cost V 4 bases and J 3 bases, with 8 bases left between them. CDR1 is SGHAT and CDR2 is FQNNGV in the germline V gene. CDR3 length: 13 residues. CDR3 residues: CASSWVGTDTQYF. CDR3 DNA sequence: TGTGCCAGCAGCTGGGTGGGTACAGATACGCAGTATTTT.

The DNA for the CDR3 is TGTGCCAGCCCAGGGGCGCCGAACACTGAAGCTTTCTTT. Encoded protein: CASPGAPNTEAFF. The rearrangement joins TRBV2 to TRBJ1-1; maybe TRBD1 (6 bases). CDR1 and CDR2 from the germline V gene are SNHLY and FYNNEI. V lost 8 bases, J lost 1 base, and 11 bases lay in between. This CDR3 is 13 amino acids long.